Each of the 13 T cell receptor beta chains below was sequenced from the same sample in a study of T cells in Graves' hyperthyroidism and ophthalmopathy. From RNA transcripts, TCR beta CDR3 regions were amplified. The HTBI primer set drove a first-round RT-PCR of the TCR CDR3. TCRdb passed the multiplex PCR reads through MiXCR, listing each CDR3 protein once. This table holds under 450,000 distinct CDR3 sequences, roughly 17% found once. Sequencing was carried out using blood. The receptors originated from a woman younger than 45 with Graves' hyperthyroidism that later progressed to Graves' ophthalmopathy.

This clonotype was picked up a small number of times. This rearrangement joins TRBV4-1 to TRBJ2-7; D may be TRBD1 (5 bases). Germline V gives CDR1 MGHRA, CDR2 YSYEKL. V dropped 0 bases and J dropped 1 base, with 13 bases sitting between them. The CDR3 is made up of 16 amino acids. In DNA, the CDR3 is TGCGCCAGCAGCCAAGAGAAGGGGCGGAGTTCCTACGAGCAGTACTTC. This gives the protein CASSQEKGRSSYEQYF.

In DNA, the CDR3 is TGTGCCAGCTCACCAAGTCTAACATCCACCGGGGAGCTGTTTTTT. Its translation: CASSPSLTSTGELFF. The chain carries TRBV18 and TRBJ2-2; D remains ambiguous. There are 15 residues in the CDR3. Looked up from germline, CDR1 is KGHSH and CDR2 is LQKENI. Trimming left V 2 bases short and J 4 bases short, with 11 bases between.

The chain couples TRBV12-3 or TRBV12-4 to TRBJ1-5; TRBD1 might be the D (6 bases). The CDR3 runs 13 residues. The V end was cut by 6 bases, the J end by 4 bases, with 10 bases between. CDR3 DNA sequence: TGTGCCAGCAGCCGGGACAAGAATCAGCCCCAGCATTTT. It is translated as CASSRDKNQPQHF.

The table lists this clonotype with a few counts. The chain carries TRBV4-1 and TRBJ1-3; TRBD1 might be the D (5 bases). CDR3 length: 15 residues. Germline CDR1 reads MGHRA; CDR2 reads YSYEKL. V dropped 4 bases and J dropped 0 bases, with 10 bases sitting between them. CDR3 in amino acids: CASSRQLYSGNTIYF. The CDR3 DNA follows: TGCGCCAGCAGCCGACAGCTTTACTCTGGAAACACCATATATTTT.

This clonotype was recorded many times. The chain combines TRBV3-1 with TRBJ1-1; no firm D call. CDR3 length: 13 amino acids. V was pared by 0 bases and J by 6 bases, with 8 bases between. The germline gives CDR1 LGHDT, CDR2 YNNKEL (reference sequence). The CDR3 bases are TGTGCCAGCAGCCAAGAACTCCTCTCTGAAGCTTTCTTT. Its protein product is CASSQELLSEAFF.

This clonotype showed up many times. This chain connects TRBV27 to TRBJ1-1; 7 bases align to TRBD1. Germline assignment: CDR1 MNHEY and CDR2 SMNVEV (reference sequence). The ends lost 0 bases at V and 0 bases at J; junction bases unmatched: 13. The CDR3 is made up of 19 amino acids. The CDR3 DNA is TGTGCCAGCAGTTTATCCCAGGGGGGGAGTGTGAGGTTGAACACTGAAGCTTTCTTT. Translating gives CASSLSQGGSVRLNTEAFF.

This clonotype was detected a few times. The gene calls are TRBV9 and TRBJ2-2; a possible D gene is TRBD1 (8 bases). The V gene lost 3 bases and the J gene lost 4 bases, with 13 bases spanning the gap. This CDR3 has 15 residues. The germline CDR1 and CDR2 sequences are SGDLS and YYNGEE. This CDR3 is CASSATGGVTGELFF. The CDR3 DNA follows: TGTGCCAGCAGCGCCACAGGGGGGGTCACCGGGGAGCTGTTTTTT. The full variable domain, completed using reference TRBV9 and TRBJ2-2, is DSGVTQTPKHLITATGQRVTLRCSPRSGDLSVYWYQQSLDQGLQFLIQYYNGEERAKGNILERFSAQQFPDLHSELNLSSLELGDSALYFCASSATGGVTGELFFGEGSRLTVL.

The rearrangement links TRBV18 to TRBJ1-1, with D unclear. V was shortened by 3 bases and J by 0 bases, with 17 bases between the two germline ends. The CDR3 has 17 amino acids. CDR1 and CDR2 from the germline V gene are KGHSH and LQKENI. CDR3 in DNA: TGTGCCAGCTCACCGGTGGCCAGCAAAATTATGAACACTGAAGCTTTCTTT. Amino acid sequence: CASSPVASKIMNTEAFF.

This clonotype was observed at least ten times. The chain joins TRBV24-1 to TRBJ1-2; a weak D match, TRBD1 (6 bases). V lost 4 bases, J lost 1 base, and 9 bases lay in between. CDR3 length: 14 residues. Per the germline V gene, CDR1 is KGHDR and CDR2 is SFDVKD. The CDR3 DNA sequence: TGTGCCACCAGTGACCGGACAGATAACTATGGCTACACCTTC. Translating gives CATSDRTDNYGYTF.

The chain has TRBV30 and TRBJ1-3; D not certain. V lost 1 base to trimming and J lost 0 bases, with 7 bases between them. The CDR3 covers 14 residues. The germline V gene encodes CDR1 GTSNPN and CDR2 SVGIG (reference sequence). The CDR3 nucleotides read TGTGCCTGGAGTGCGGGCCTCTCTGGAAACACCATATATTTT. Translated: CAWSAGLSGNTIYF.

This clonotype was counted at least ten times. V usage is TRBV12-3 or TRBV12-4 and J usage is TRBJ2-1, with 16 bases identical to TRBD2. This CDR3 region has 19 residues. With 4 bases clipped from V and 13 bases from J, the junction kept 19 bases outside the gene matches. CDR3 nucleotides: TGTGCCAGCAGTTCCAGGGGGACTAGCGGGGGGGCTGGGCTAGTCCTACAGTTCTTC. Translating it yields CASSSRGTSGGAGLVLQFF.

The CDR3, as DNA: TGCGCCAGCAGCTCTACGGCGGGATCCGGGACGGCCAGAGAGACCCAGTACTTC. This codes for CASSSTAGSGTARETQYF. The chain is built from TRBV5-1 and TRBJ2-5, with D perhaps TRBD2 (6 bases). With 3 bases removed from V and 4 bases from J, the gap between germline ends came to 25 bases. This CDR3 has 18 residues. Germline V gene sequence: CDR1 SGHRS, CDR2 YFSETQ.

This clonotype has just a few counts. V is TRBV7-9 and J is TRBJ2-2; possible D gene TRBD2, 7 bases. The CDR3 covers 16 residues. CDR1 SEHNR and CDR2 FQNEAQ come from the germline V gene (reference sequence). Deletions cut 6 bases from V and 6 bases from J, with 20 bases between. CDR3 sequence (DNA): TGTGCCAGCAGGGCACTCGGGGGGCGCTTCCCCGGGGAGCTGTTTTTT. Protein sequence: CASRALGGRFPGELFF.